This is a list of T cell receptor beta chains from one sample in a study of blood T cell repertoires in COVID-19. Data came from immunoSEQ multiplex PCR; TCRdb stores just in-frame clones and leaves some out. The profile shows over 85,000 clones, over 80% of them singletons. Material for sequencing was peripheral blood. All receptors derive from a woman in her 70s with acute or convalescent COVID-19. Both conserved end residues are part of each CDR3. A D gene is named only where the DNA matches it firmly. Part of the rows lack a size; the others show once, few, many or a class for expanded clones.

J	V	size	D	CDR3	DNA
TRBJ2-7	TRBV11-2	.	.	CASSRTTYEQYF	TGTGCCAGCAGCCGTACTACCTACGAGCAGTACTTC
TRBJ1-1	TRBV19	.	.	CASRGRGVGAFF	TGTGCCAGTAGAGGTAGGGGCGTTGGTGCTTTCTTT
TRBJ1-4	TRBV9	.	TRBD1	CASSVGGTGREKLFF	TGTGCCAGCAGCGTAGGGGGGACAGGGCGTGAAAAACTGTTTTTT
TRBJ1-1	TRBV6-5	once	.	CASSMTPNTEAFF	TGTGCCAGCAGTATGACACCGAACACTGAAGCTTTCTTT
TRBJ2-5	TRBV10-3	.	.	CAISESGLDRETQYF	TGTGCCATCAGTGAGTCGGGACTGGATAGAGAGACCCAGTACTTC
TRBJ1-6	TRBV2	.	.	CASSGHGENSPLHF	TGTGCCAGCAGTGGACACGGCGAAAATTCACCCCTCCACTTT
TRBJ2-1	TRBV28	.	.	CASSGGRGNYNEQFF	TGTGCCAGCAGTGGTGGCAGAGGTAACTACAATGAGCAGTTCTTC
TRBJ2-7	TRBV29-1	few	.	CSVGGGYEQYF	TGCAGCGTTGGAGGGGGCTACGAGCAGTACTTC
TRBJ1-1	TRBV30	few	.	CAWSSGVAEAFF	TGTGCCTGGAGCTCAGGGGTGGCTGAAGCTTTCTTT
TRBJ1-1	TRBV6-5	once	.	CASMGRGRSPEAFF	TGTGCCAGCATGGGGAGGGGCCGGTCGCCTGAAGCTTTCTTT
TRBJ2-1	TRBV19	.	.	CASSHYNEQFF	TGTGCCAGTAGTCATTACAATGAGCAGTTCTTC
TRBJ1-4	TRBV28	.	TRBD1	CASSLRTGGNEKLFF	TGTGCCAGCAGTTTGCGGACAGGGGGTAATGAAAAACTGTTTTTT
TRBJ2-1	TRBV27	.	TRBD2	CASSRTSGGARNEQFF	TGTGCCAGCAGTAGGACTAGCGGGGGGGCAAGAAATGAGCAGTTCTTC
TRBJ2-3	TRBV7-3	.	TRBD1	CASSPQTGGDTQYF	TGTGCCAGCAGCCCCCAGACAGGGGGAGATACGCAGTATTTT
TRBJ2-1	TRBV6-6	.	TRBD1	CASSYLGQNNEQFF	TGTGCCAGCAGTTATTTGGGACAGAACAATGAGCAGTTCTTC
TRBJ1-1	TRBV5-1	few	.	CASRRQPDMNTEAFF	TGCGCCAGCAGAAGGCAGCCGGACATGAACACTGAAGCTTTCTTT
TRBJ1-2	TRBV7-2	.	TRBD1	CASSLARDRGHTF	TGTGCCAGCAGCTTAGCCCGGGACAGGGGCCACACCTTC
TRBJ1-5	TRBV27	.	.	CASSPRGRGRNQPQHF	TGTGCCAGCAGTCCCCGGGGGAGAGGACGGAATCAGCCCCAGCATTTT
TRBJ2-1	TRBV2	.	TRBD1	CASRGQGAGNEQFF	TGTGCCAGCAGAGGACAGGGGGCTGGCAATGAGCAGTTCTTC
TRBJ1-1	TRBV6-6	.	TRBD1	CASSYPPTGVGTEAFF	TGTGCCAGCAGTTACCCCCCGACAGGGGTCGGGACTGAAGCTTTCTTT
TRBJ1-2	TRBV9	.	.	CASSVNTKNRYGYTF	TGTGCCAGCAGCGTTAATACAAAAAACCGCTATGGCTACACCTTC
TRBJ2-3	TRBV3-1/TRBV3-2	.	.	CASSPGTSFTDTQYF	TGTGCCAGCAGCCCCGGGACATCATTCACAGATACGCAGTATTTT
TRBJ1-3	TRBV7-2	.	.	CASSLKIDQGGNTIYF	TGTGCCAGCAGCTTAAAGATAGACCAGGGAGGAAACACCATATATTTT
TRBJ1-5	TRBV28	few	.	CASSALLASESNQPQHF	TGTGCCAGCAGTGCCCTGTTGGCAAGTGAAAGCAATCAGCCCCAGCATTTT
TRBJ1-2	TRBV5-1	.	.	CASSLGWGDYGYTF	TGCGCCAGCAGCTTGGGGTGGGGAGACTATGGCTACACCTTC
TRBJ1-1	TRBV7-8	.	TRBD1	CASSEFGTVNTEAFF	TGTGCCAGCAGCGAGTTCGGGACAGTGAACACTGAAGCTTTCTTT
TRBJ2-2	TRBV11-1	.	TRBD1	CASSRQGTNTGELFF	TGTGCCAGCAGCCGACAGGGGACGAACACCGGGGAGCTGTTTTTT
TRBJ2-5	TRBV5-6	.	TRBD2	CASSSLAGEETQYF	TGTGCCAGCAGCTCCCTAGCGGGGGAAGAGACCCAGTACTTC
TRBJ2-7	TRBV5-4	.	TRBD2	CASILREGPVYEQYF	TGTGCCAGCATCCTTCGGGAGGGGCCGGTCTACGAGCAGTACTTC
TRBJ1-4	TRBV5-6	.	.	CASSSLDATNEKLFF	TGTGCCAGCAGCTCCTTAGATGCAACTAATGAAAAACTGTTTTTT